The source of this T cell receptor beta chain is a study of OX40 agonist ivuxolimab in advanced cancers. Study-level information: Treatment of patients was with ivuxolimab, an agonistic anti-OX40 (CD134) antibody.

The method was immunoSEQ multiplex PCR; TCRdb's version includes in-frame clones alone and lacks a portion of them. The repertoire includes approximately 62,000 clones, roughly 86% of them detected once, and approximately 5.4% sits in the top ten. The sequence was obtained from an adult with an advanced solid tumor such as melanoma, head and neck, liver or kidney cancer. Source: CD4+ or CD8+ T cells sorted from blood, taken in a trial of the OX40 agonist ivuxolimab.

Here the CDR3 reads CASSPGDRALNEKLFF. CDR3 in DNA: TGTGCCAGCAGTCCGGGAGACAGGGCGCTGAATGAAAAACTGTTTTTT. The chain employs TRBV27 and TRBJ1-4; 7 nucleotides match TRBD1. CDR3 length equals 16 residues. Per germline, CDR1 MNHEY and CDR2 SMNVEV (reference sequence). The junction had 11 bases not matched to a gene; V was cut back by 5 bases and J by 5 bases.